This passage covers 12 T cell receptor beta chains from one sample sequenced in a study of spatial heterogeneity in lung cancer. No cognate antigen is known for these TCRs. TCRdb ran MiXCR on the 5' RACE reads and lists one entry per CDR3 protein. The sample has 2,000 to 2,500 distinct CDR3 sequences, approximately 1% seen once. The time point: sample taken at primary tumor resection. The study's findings and limits: Higher tumor mutation counts went along with higher counts of expanded intratumoral alpha and beta TCRs.

The sample here was lung tumor tissue, taken at surgery. The receptors originated from a male donor with early-stage non-small cell lung cancer.

This clonotype is medium-sized. The V and J genes are TRBV7-8 and TRBJ2-5; unclear D gene. The CDR3 extends over 11 amino acids. Trimming pared 3 bases from V and 5 bases from J, leaving 4 bases between. Germline CDR1 SGHVS, CDR2 FQNEAQ. CDR3 nucleotides: TGTGCCAGCAGCTTCGGGGAGACCCAGTACTTC. Its protein product is CASSFGETQYF.

This clonotype was observed a handful of times. The CDR3 loop reads CASIPGTGNSPLHF. CDR3 nucleotides: TGCGCCAGCATCCCCGGGACAGGGAATTCACCCCTCCACTTT. The rearrangement joins TRBV5-1 to TRBJ1-6, with 9 bases identical to TRBD1. Germline values: CDR1 SGHRS, CDR2 YFSETQ. The CDR3 consists of 14 residues. V lost 6 bases to trimming and J lost 7 bases; unmatched junction nucleotides: 5.

This clonotype is medium-sized. The V call is TRBV24-1, the J call TRBJ2-2; a possible D gene is TRBD2 (5 bases). CDR3 length equals 13 residues. Trimming left V 7 bases short and J 4 bases short, with 9 bases between. In germline, CDR1 is KGHDR, CDR2 SFDVKD. CDR3 sequence: CATRRTATGELFF. CDR3 sequence (DNA): TGTGCCACCAGAAGGACTGCCACCGGGGAGCTGTTTTTT.

By frequency in the sample, this clonotype is medium-sized (0.01 to 0.1%). The genes are TRBV20-1 and TRBJ2-1; D tentatively fits TRBD1 or TRBD2 (5 bases each). This CDR3 comprises 14 residues. The V and J ends lost 2 bases and 7 bases respectively, with 15 bases between them. Germline V gene lookup returns CDR1 DFQATT and CDR2 SNEGSKA (reference sequence). The CDR3: CSARSGGRGNEQFF. DNA of the CDR3: TGCAGTGCTAGAAGTGGGGGTAGAGGGAATGAGCAGTTCTTC.

This clonotype is medium-sized in the sample. The chain joins TRBV29-1 to TRBJ2-4; 7 nucleotides agree with TRBD1. The germline V gene has CDR1 SQVTM and CDR2 ANQGSEA. Losses at the gene ends were 2 bases for V and 8 bases for J; bases not matched to a gene: 6. The CDR3 runs 13 residues. The CDR3 spells CSVELYQGDIQYF. The CDR3 nucleotides read TGCAGCGTTGAACTCTATCAGGGGGACATTCAGTACTTC.

By share, this clonotype counts as medium-sized. J is TRBJ1-2 and V is TRBV6-1; possibly TRBD1 for D (6 bases). The CDR3 spans 14 residues. Trimming took off 2 bases at V and 4 bases at J, with 11 bases between the two ends. Germline V gene data show CDR1 as MNHNS and CDR2 as SASEGT. The DNA for the CDR3 is TGTGCCAGCAGTGAAAGGGCAGGGGCCTATGGCTACACCTTC. Protein product: CASSERAGAYGYTF.

This clonotype was recorded at least ten times. J is TRBJ2-3 and V is TRBV7-8, with D possibly matching TRBD2 (6 bases). CDR1 is SGHVS, CDR2 FQNEAQ, per germline. The length of the CDR3 is 13 residues. V was shortened by 5 bases and J by 3 bases, with 9 bases between the two germline ends. This CDR3 is CASSRLVTDTQYF. In DNA, the CDR3 is TGTGCCAGCAGCCGACTAGTTACAGATACGCAGTATTTT.

Turning to this clonotype: With a much larger clone just one base away, this may be a read error. The J gene is TRBJ1-6, the V gene TRBV20-1, with D unclear. Germline V gene sequence: CDR1 DFQATT, CDR2 SNEGSKA (reference sequence). The length of the CDR3 is 12 residues. The CDR3 protein is CSASSPDSPLNF. The DNA of the CDR3 is TGCAGTGCTAGTTCCCCCGATTCACCCCTCAACTTT.

This clonotype is deemed large. The chain employs TRBV10-3 and TRBJ2-3; 14 positions match TRBD2. Germline V CDR1 and CDR2: ENHRY, SYGVKD. The junction had 19 bases not matched to a gene; V was cut back by 4 bases and J by 4 bases. This CDR3 spans 21 amino acids. The CDR3 reads CAISAPPRGTSGSRVADTQYF. The CDR3 DNA reads as TGTGCCATCAGTGCGCCTCCAAGGGGGACTAGCGGGAGCCGGGTGGCAGATACGCAGTATTTT.

Sample share makes this clonotype medium-sized. This chain links TRBV2 with TRBJ1-5; D is unresolved. CDR1 SNHLY and CDR2 FYNNEI come from the germline V gene. Trimming shortened V by 8 bases and J by 3 bases, and 14 bases separated the two germline ends. The CDR3 is 14 amino acids. The CDR3: CASAPDTANQPQHF. The CDR3 DNA sequence: TGTGCCAGCGCCCCAGACACGGCCAATCAGCCCCAGCATTTT.

This clonotype is medium-sized within its sample. The V and J genes are TRBV29-1 and TRBJ1-1; TRBD1 matches at 9 bases. This CDR3 is 14 amino acids long. Germline CDR1 SQVTM, CDR2 ANQGSEA. J gave up 6 bases and V 7 bases, and 12 bases lay outside the gene matches. The CDR3 loop is CSERSATGGAEAFF. The CDR3 DNA reads TGCAGCGAGCGTTCAGCAACAGGGGGCGCTGAAGCTTTCTTT.

This clonotype was seen repeatedly, ten times or more. One base away lies a much larger clone, so this may be a sequencing read error. The V call is TRBV30, the J call TRBJ2-5; unclear D gene. The length of the CDR3 is 13 residues. V was pared by 6 bases and J by 5 bases, with 16 bases between. The germline V gene encodes CDR1 GTSNPN and CDR2 SVGIG (reference sequence). In nucleotides, the CDR3 is TGTGCCTGCTTCCGCACGGGTAGGGAGACCCAGTACTTC. This sequence encodes CACFRTGRETQYF.